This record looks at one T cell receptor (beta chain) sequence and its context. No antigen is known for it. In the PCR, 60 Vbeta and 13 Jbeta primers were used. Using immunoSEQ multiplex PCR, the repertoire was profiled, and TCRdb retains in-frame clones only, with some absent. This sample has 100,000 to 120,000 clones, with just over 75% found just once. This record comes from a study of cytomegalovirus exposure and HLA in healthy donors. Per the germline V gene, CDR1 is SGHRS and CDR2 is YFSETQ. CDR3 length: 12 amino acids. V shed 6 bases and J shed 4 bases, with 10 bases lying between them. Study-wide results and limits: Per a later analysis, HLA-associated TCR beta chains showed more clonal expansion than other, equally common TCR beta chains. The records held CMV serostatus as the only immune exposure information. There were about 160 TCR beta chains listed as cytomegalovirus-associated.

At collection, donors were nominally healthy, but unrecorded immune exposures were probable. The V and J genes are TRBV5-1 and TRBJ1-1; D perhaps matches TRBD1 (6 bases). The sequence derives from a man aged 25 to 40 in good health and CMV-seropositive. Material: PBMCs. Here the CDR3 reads CASTRGGTEAFF. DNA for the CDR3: TGCGCCAGCACCAGGGGTGGCACTGAAGCTTTCTTT.